This TCR beta chain is drawn from a study of T cell changes during pregnancy in multiple sclerosis (dated by TCRdb to about 2019). About the full investigation: In women with multiple sclerosis, the researchers looked at how the T cell repertoire shifted as pregnancy progressed.

Spanning cysteine to phenylalanine, the CDR3 consists of 13 amino acids. Here the CDR3 DNA is all that survives: 39 bases in frame from base 1. The germline V gene encodes CDR1 SGHAT and CDR2 FQNNGV. V was cut back by 5 bases and J by 1 base, leaving a gap of 8 bases between them. Library prep was done by the immunoSEQ multiplex PCR assay. The clones in this table, taken by TCRdb from immuneACCESS, are in-frame only. Not every clone is retained; where verified, under half of the shortfall comes from an unresolved V gene, and the cause of the rest is unknown. The sample includes 45,000 to 55,000 clones, with over 80% observed a single time. Together, the top ten hold 0.9% to 1% of the sample. As regards this clone: Its antigen is currently not known. Base quality data are lacking; no much larger clone is found one base away.

This sequence uses TRBV11-2 and TRBJ2-5; TRBD2 is a weak D gene call, 6 bases matching. The sequencing used CD4+ T cells from peripheral blood mononuclear cells, collected in the second trimester of pregnancy. This clonotype was sampled from a female donor in good health, enrolled as a control in a pregnancy study. The DNA is as follows: TGTGCCAGCAGCCCGGGGGTCCAAGAGACCCAGTACTTC. Its translation is CASSPGVQETQYF.